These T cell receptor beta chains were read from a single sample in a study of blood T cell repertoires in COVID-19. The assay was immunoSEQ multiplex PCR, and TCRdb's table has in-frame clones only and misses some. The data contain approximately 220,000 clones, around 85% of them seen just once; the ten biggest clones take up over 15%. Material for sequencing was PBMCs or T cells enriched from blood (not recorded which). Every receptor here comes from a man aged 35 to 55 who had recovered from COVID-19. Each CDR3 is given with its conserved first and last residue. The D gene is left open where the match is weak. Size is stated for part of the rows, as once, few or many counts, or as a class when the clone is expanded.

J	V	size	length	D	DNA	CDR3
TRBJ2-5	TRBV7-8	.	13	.	TGTGCCAGCAGCTTAGATAGGAGGGAGACCCAGTACTTC	CASSLDRRETQYF
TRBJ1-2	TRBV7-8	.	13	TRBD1	TGTGCCAGCAGCAGGACAGGGGCGGGAGGCTACACCTTC	CASSRTGAGGYTF
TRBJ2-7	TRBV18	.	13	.	TGTGCCAGCTCACCGGGACTGGGTGACGAGCAGTACTTC	CASSPGLGDEQYF
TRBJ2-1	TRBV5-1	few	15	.	TGCGCCAGCAGCCACGGGAGTCCCACCTACAATGAGCAGTTCTTC	CASSHGSPTYNEQFF
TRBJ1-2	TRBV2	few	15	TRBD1	TGTGCCAGCAGTCGGGACAGTAGGGCTAACTATGGCTACACCTTC	CASSRDSRANYGYTF
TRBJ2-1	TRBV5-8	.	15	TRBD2	TGTGCCAGCAGCTCTCCGGGACTAGTAGGCAATGAGCAGTTCTTC	CASSSPGLVGNEQFF
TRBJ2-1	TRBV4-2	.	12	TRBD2	TGTGCCAGCAGCCAAGTAGCGGGAGAGCAGTTCTTC	CASSQVAGEQFF
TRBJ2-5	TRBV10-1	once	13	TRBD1	TGCGCCAGCAGTCGAACAGGGGAAGAGACCCAGTACTTC	CASSRTGEETQYF
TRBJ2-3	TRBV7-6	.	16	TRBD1	TGTGCCAGCAGCTCCGCCGGGACAGGGGGCACAGATACGCAGTATTTT	CASSSAGTGGTDTQYF
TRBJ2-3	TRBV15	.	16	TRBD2	TGTGCCACCAGCAGAGCAGGCGGGAGAGGTACAGATACGCAGTATTTT	CATSRAGGRGTDTQYF
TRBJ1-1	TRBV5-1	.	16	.	TGCGCCAGCAGCTCCTCCTTGCTGGGGGGATGGACTGAAGCTTTCTTT	CASSSSLLGGWTEAFF
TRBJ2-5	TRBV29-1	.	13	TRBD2	TGCAGCGTCACCCTTCGCGGGAGAGAGACCCAGTACTTC	CSVTLRGRETQYF
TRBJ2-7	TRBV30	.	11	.	TGTGCCTGGAGTGTGCGCTACGAGCAGTACTTC	CAWSVRYEQYF
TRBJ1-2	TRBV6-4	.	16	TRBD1	TGTGCCAGCAGTGACTCAACAGGGGCAGGTTACTATGGCTACACCTTC	CASSDSTGAGYYGYTF
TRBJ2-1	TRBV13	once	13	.	TGTGCCAGCAGCTTAGTTGGCGGGACCGAGCAGTTCTTC	CASSLVGGTEQFF
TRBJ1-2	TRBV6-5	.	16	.	TGTGCCAGCAGTTCCTCGACAGGTGGATATAACTATGGCTACACCTTC	CASSSSTGGYNYGYTF
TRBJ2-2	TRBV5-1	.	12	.	TGCGCCAGCAGCCCAAACACCGGGGAGCTGTTTTTT	CASSPNTGELFF
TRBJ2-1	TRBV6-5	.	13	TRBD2	TGTGCCAGCAGGAGCGGGAGCCACAATGAGCAGTTCTTC	CASRSGSHNEQFF
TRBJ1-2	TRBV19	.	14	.	TGTGCCAGTAGTATTAAGGGGCTATGGAATGGCTACACCTTC	CASSIKGLWNGYTF
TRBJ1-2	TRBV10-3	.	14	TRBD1	TGTGCCATCAGCCCCGGGACAGTAGCCTATGGCTACACCTTC	CAISPGTVAYGYTF
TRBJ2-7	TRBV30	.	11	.	TGTGCCTGGAGTGTGACTCCGGAGCAGTACTTC	CAWSVTPEQYF
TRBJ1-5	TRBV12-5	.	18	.	TGTGCTAGTGGTTCGCATCGGACAGCCAGTCGGGGCAATCAGCCCCAGCATTTT	CASGSHRTASRGNQPQHF
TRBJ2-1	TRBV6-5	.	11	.	TGTGCCAGCAGCCTCCACAATGAGCAGTTCTTC	CASSLHNEQFF
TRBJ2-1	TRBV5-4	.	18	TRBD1	TGTGCCAGCAGCCGGGACAGGGGGCTGGGGCTAGCACACAATGAGCAGTTCTTC	CASSRDRGLGLAHNEQFF
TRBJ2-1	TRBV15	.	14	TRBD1	TGTGCCACCAGCAGAGACAGGGGGCACGGTGAGCAGTTCTTC	CATSRDRGHGEQFF
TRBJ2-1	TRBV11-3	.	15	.	TGTGCCAGCAGCTTTACAGGGAGCTCCTACAATGAGCAGTTCTTC	CASSFTGSSYNEQFF
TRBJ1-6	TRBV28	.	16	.	TGTGCCAGCAGCCTCTTGGACCTGGCAGCGGGATCACCCCTCCACTTT	CASSLLDLAAGSPLHF
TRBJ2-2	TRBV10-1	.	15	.	TGCGCCAGCAGTGACCAAGCGGTTCGCACCGGGGAGCTGTTTTTT	CASSDQAVRTGELFF
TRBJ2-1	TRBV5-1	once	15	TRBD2	TGCGCCAGCAGCTTTTTGGGACTAGCGGGAGATGAGCAGTTCTTC	CASSFLGLAGDEQFF
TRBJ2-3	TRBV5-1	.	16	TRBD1	TGCGCCAGCAGCCAACTCCCGGGACAGTCCACAGATACGCAGTATTTT	CASSQLPGQSTDTQYF
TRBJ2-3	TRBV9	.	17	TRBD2	TGTGCCAGCAGCGTAGGGCTAGCCCGAGCGGGAATGGATACGCAGTATTTT	CASSVGLARAGMDTQYF
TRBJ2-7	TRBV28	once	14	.	TGTGCCACCAGGAGAAACGGAGAATACTACGAGCAGTACTTC	CATRRNGEYYEQYF
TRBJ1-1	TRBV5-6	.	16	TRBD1	TGTGCCAGCAGCCCCGGACAGGGTGCTATTGACACTGAAGCTTTCTTT	CASSPGQGAIDTEAFF
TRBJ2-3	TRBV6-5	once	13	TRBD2	TGTGCCACCAGCGGGAGAGACACAGATACGCAGTATTTT	CATSGRDTDTQYF
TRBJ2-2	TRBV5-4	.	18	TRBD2	TGTGCCAGCAGCCCAGGGACTAGCGGGGGCGGGGGCACCGGGGAGCTGTTTTTT	CASSPGTSGGGGTGELFF
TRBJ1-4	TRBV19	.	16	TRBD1	TGTGCCAGTAATCCTCAACGGACAGGACTTAATGAAAAACTGTTTTTT	CASNPQRTGLNEKLFF
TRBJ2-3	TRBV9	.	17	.	TGTGCCAGCAGCGGAGGGGGGGGGACCCCGAAGGCAGATACGCAGTATTTT	CASSGGGGTPKADTQYF
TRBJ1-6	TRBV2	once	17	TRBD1	TGTGCCAGCCGGAGATTTATTGGACAGGGGTTGAATTCACCCCTCCACTTT	CASRRFIGQGLNSPLHF
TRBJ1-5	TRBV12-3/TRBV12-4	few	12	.	TGTGCCAGCAGTACAGGGTCTCAGCCCCAGCATTTT	CASSTGSQPQHF
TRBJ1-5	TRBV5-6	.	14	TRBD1	TGTGCCAGCAGCTCGACAGGGTCCCTATTCGCCCAGCATTTT	CASSSTGSLFAQHF
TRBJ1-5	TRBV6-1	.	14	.	TGTGCCAGCAGTGAAGCCAATAGCAATCAGCCCCAGCATTTT	CASSEANSNQPQHF
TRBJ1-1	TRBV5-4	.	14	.	TGTGCCAGCAGCTTGGGCGGTGTGAACACTGAAGCTTTCTTT	CASSLGGVNTEAFF
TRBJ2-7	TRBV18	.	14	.	TGTGCCAGCTCCCTACAACAGCAGGGGTACGAGCAGTACTTC	CASSLQQQGYEQYF
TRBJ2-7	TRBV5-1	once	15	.	TGCGCCAGCAGCTTGGAGCTGATCGCCCCCTACGAGCAGTACTTC	CASSLELIAPYEQYF
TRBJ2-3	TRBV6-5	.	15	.	TGTGCCAGCAGTTACTCCGGGACACTTCAGGGTACGCAGTATTTT	CASSYSGTLQGTQYF
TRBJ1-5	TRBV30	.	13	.	TGTGCCTGGAGTGGACAGAACAATCAGCCCCAGCATTTT	CAWSGQNNQPQHF
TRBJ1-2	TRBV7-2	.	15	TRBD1	TGTGCCAGCAGCTTAGGTGAAGGGACAGCAGCTGGCTACACCTTC	CASSLGEGTAAGYTF
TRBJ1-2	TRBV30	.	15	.	TGTGCCTGGAGTGCCCCATGGGGGGATACAGGCGGCTACACCTTC	CAWSAPWGDTGGYTF
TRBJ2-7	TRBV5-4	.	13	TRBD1	TGTGCCTGCGGCAGGGGACAGGGGGACGAGCAGTACTTC	CACGRGQGDEQYF
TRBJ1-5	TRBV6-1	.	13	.	TGTGCCAGCAGTGAAACCAGGCTTTGGCCCCAGCATTTT	CASSETRLWPQHF
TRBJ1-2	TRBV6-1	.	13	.	TGTGCCAGCAGTGAAAGTAGGACTCGGGGCTACACCTTC	CASSESRTRGYTF